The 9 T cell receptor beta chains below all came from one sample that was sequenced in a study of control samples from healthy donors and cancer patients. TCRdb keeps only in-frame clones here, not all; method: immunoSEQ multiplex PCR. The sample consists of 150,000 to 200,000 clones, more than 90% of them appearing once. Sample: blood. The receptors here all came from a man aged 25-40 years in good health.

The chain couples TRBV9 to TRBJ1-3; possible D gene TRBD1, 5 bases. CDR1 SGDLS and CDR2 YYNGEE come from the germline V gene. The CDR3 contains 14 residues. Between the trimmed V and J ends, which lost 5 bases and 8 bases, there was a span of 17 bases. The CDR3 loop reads CASSETSGRDTIYF. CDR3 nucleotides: TGTGCCAGCAGTGAGACATCGGGGCGTGACACCATATATTTT.

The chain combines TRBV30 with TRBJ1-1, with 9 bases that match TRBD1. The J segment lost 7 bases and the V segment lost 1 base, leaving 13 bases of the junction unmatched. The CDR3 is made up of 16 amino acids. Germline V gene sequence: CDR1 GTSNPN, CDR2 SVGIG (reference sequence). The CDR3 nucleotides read TGTGCCTGGAGTGGACGTAAAGGGACAGGGCTAATTGAAGCTTTCTTT. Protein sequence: CAWSGRKGTGLIEAFF.

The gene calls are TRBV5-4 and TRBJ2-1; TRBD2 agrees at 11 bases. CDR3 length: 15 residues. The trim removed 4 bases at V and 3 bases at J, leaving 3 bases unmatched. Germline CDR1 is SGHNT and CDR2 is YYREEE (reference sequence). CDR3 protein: CASSQGLADYNEQFF. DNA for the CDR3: TGTGCCAGCAGCCAGGGACTAGCGGACTACAATGAGCAGTTCTTC.

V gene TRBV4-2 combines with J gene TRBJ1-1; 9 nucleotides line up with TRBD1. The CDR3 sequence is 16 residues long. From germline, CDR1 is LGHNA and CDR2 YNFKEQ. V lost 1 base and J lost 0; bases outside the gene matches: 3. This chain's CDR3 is CASSQGGTGMNTEAFF. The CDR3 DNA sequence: TGTGCCAGCAGCCAAGGAGGGACAGGGATGAACACTGAAGCTTTCTTT.

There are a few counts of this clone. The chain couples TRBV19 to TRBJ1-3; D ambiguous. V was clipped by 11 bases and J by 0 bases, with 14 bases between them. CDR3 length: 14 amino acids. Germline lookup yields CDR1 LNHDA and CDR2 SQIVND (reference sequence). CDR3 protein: CAGPSVSSGNTIYF. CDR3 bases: TGTGCCGGGCCCAGTGTTAGCTCTGGAAACACCATATATTTT.

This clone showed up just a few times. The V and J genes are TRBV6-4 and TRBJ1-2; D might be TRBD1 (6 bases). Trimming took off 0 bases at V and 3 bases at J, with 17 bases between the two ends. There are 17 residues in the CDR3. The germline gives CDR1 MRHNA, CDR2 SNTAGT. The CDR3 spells CASSDSYSPGVDYGYTF. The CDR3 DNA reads TGTGCCAGCAGTGACTCGTACTCCCCAGGGGTGGACTATGGCTACACCTTC.

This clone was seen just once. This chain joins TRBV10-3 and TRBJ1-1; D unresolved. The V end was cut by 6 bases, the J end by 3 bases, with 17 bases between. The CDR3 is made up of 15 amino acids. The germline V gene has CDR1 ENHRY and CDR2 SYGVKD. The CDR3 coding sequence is TGTGCCATCAGGAAACTGACGGGGTTGGACACTGAAGCTTTCTTT. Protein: CAIRKLTGLDTEAFF.

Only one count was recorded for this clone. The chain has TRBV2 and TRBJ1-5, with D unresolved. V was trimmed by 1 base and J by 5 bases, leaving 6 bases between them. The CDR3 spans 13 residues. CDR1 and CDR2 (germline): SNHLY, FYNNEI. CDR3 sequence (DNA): TGTGCCAGCAGTGAAGGAAGGGATCAGCCCCAGCATTTT. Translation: CASSEGRDQPQHF.

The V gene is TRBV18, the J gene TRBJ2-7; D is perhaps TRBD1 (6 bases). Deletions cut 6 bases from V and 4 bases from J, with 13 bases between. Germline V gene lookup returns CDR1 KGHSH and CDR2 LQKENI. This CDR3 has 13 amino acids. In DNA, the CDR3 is TGTGCCAGCTCCATGGACAGTCAATACGAGCAGTACTTC. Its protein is CASSMDSQYEQYF.